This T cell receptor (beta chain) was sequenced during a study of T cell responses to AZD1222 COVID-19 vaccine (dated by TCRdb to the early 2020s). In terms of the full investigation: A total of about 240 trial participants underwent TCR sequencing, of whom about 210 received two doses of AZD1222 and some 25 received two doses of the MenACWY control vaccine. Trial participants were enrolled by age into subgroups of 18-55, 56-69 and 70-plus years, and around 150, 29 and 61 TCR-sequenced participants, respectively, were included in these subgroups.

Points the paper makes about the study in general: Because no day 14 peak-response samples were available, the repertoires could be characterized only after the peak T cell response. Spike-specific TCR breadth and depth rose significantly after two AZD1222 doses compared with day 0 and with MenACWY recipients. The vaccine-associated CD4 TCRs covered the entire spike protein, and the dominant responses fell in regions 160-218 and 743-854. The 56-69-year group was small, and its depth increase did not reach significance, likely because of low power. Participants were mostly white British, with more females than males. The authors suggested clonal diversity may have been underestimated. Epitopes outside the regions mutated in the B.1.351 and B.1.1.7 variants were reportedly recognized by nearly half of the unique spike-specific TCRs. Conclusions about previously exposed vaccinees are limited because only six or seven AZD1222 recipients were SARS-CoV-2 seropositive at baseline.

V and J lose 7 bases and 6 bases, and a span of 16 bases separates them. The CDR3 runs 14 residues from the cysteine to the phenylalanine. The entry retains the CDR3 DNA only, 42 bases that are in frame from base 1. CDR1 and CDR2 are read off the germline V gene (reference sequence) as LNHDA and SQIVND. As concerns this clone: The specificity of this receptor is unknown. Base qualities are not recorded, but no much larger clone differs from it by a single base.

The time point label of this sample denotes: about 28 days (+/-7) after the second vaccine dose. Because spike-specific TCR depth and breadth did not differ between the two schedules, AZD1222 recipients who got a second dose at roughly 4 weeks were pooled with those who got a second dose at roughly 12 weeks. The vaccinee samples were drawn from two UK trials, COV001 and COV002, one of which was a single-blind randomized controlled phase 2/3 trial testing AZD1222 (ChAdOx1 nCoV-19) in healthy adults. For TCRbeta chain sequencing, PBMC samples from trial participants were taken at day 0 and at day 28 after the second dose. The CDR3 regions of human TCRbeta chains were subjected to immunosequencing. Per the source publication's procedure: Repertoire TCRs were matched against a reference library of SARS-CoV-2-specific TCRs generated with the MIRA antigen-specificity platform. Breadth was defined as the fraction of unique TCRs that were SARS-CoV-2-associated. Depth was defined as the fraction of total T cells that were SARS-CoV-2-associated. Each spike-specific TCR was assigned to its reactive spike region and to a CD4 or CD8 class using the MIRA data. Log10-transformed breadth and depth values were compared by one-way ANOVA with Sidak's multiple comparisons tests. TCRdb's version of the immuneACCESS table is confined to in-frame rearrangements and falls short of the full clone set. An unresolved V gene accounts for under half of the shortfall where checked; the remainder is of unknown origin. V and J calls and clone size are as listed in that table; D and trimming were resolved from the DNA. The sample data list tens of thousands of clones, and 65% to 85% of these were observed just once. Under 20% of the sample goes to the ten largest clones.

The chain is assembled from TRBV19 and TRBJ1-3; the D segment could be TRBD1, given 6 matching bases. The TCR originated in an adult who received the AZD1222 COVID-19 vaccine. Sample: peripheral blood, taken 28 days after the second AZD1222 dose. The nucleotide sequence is TGTGCCAGTACCCCGACAGGCCTTCAAAACACCATATATTTT. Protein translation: CASTPTGLQNTIYF.